Following are 7 T cell receptor beta chains from one sample sequenced in a study of shared clonotypes between healthy human individuals. The repertoire was sequenced with immunoSEQ multiplex PCR; TCRdb's copy has only in-frame clones and lacks some. In the table there are more than 550,000 clones, just under 75% of which are singletons. Sequenced sample: memory CD4+ T cells sorted from blood. Subset noted: CD45RA-negative fraction. All receptors come from a woman younger than 45 in good health.

This clone was seen a handful of times. The J gene is TRBJ1-5, the V gene TRBV9, with TRBD1 matching over 7 bases. V lost 4 bases and J lost 4; bases outside the gene matches: 8. CDR1 and CDR2 (germline): SGDLS, YYNGEE. The CDR3 is 15 residues long. DNA of the CDR3: TGTGCCAGCAGCTCCTCGACAGGGTGGAATCAGCCCCAGCATTTT. This encodes CASSSSTGWNQPQHF.

This clone turned up a few times. The chain employs TRBV28 and TRBJ1-2, with D possibly being TRBD1 (5 bases). CDR1 and CDR2 (germline): MDHEN, SYDVKM. Trimming stripped 6 bases from V and 2 bases from J, with 16 bases between. The CDR3 consists of 15 residues. The CDR3 DNA reads TGTGCCAGCAGCGATCCAGGGAAGGGGAACTATGGCTACACCTTC. It translates to CASSDPGKGNYGYTF.

The chain combines TRBV7-9 with TRBJ1-3; D remains ambiguous. The CDR3 totals 15 residues. In germline, CDR1 is SEHNR, CDR2 FQNEAQ (reference sequence). Trimming removed 1 base at V and 0 bases at J, with 7 bases between. The CDR3 DNA sequence: TGTGCCAGCAGCTTAGAAGAGAGCTCTGGAAACACCATATATTTT. Amino acids: CASSLEESSGNTIYF.

The chain links TRBV5-6 to TRBJ2-7; maybe TRBD1 (7 bases). Per germline, CDR1 SGHDT and CDR2 YYEEEE. Deletions cut 2 bases from V and 5 bases from J, with 20 bases between. The CDR3 sequence is 16 residues long. Written as DNA, the CDR3 is TGTGCCAGCAGCTTCATTTCAGGACAGGCGGGACACGAGCAGTACTTC. This codes for CASSFISGQAGHEQYF.

The chain links TRBV6-5 to TRBJ2-5; 7 bases are shared with TRBD2. This CDR3 spans 14 amino acids. Per the germline V gene, CDR1 is MNHEY and CDR2 is SVGAGI. The J segment lost 7 bases and the V segment lost 6 bases, leaving 11 bases of the junction unmatched. CDR3 DNA: TGTGCCAGCAGCCACCTGACTAGCATGGTGACCCAGTACTTC. Its protein product is CASSHLTSMVTQYF.

This chain connects TRBV2 to TRBJ2-1; no definite D call. Trimming removed 2 bases at V and 4 bases at J, with 15 bases between. This CDR3 spans 16 amino acids. Germline CDR1 and CDR2: SNHLY and FYNNEI. DNA of the CDR3: TGTGCCAGCAGTGAATCCTTTGCGGAGCAGTACAATGAGCAGTTCTTC. Its protein product is CASSESFAEQYNEQFF.

V usage is TRBV2 and J usage is TRBJ1-5, with 9 bases fitting TRBD1. This CDR3 has 14 residues. The germline V gene has CDR1 SNHLY and CDR2 FYNNEI. The ends lost 6 bases at V and 5 bases at J; junction bases unmatched: 5. The CDR3 sequence: CASSGTGGYQPQHF. The CDR3 DNA follows: TGTGCCAGCAGCGGAACAGGGGGCTATCAGCCCCAGCATTTT.